The clone carrying this TCR beta chain was detected many times. Libraries for naive CD8 T cells, which were made from 20,000 to 1,000,000 sorted cells, drew on 10%, 30% or 50% of the RNA. Using a CD8+CD4-CCR7+CD45RA+ phenotype, naive CD8 T cells were sorted. The CDR3 sequence is 11 residues long. Germline V CDR1 and CDR2: MGHRA, YSYEKL. V lost 1 base, J lost 14 bases, and 9 bases lay in between. One entry per CDR3 protein, called by TCRdb with MiXCR from the PCR reads. The data show about 86,000 distinct CDR3 sequences, with approximately 23% seen just once and about 0.8% held by the top ten. This entry belongs to a study of molecular identifiers for immune sequencing clone quantification.

J is TRBJ2-1 and V is TRBV4-1; D is ambiguous. The sequence derives from a human donor in good health. Some libraries in this study had Jurkat cell RNA spiked in. The source material was naive CD8+ T cells from blood, with Jurkat cell RNA spiked in. The subset was: FACS-sorted CD8+CD4-CCR7+CD45RA+ naive T cells. CDR3: CASSQGSIKFF. The CDR3 nucleotides are TGCGCCAGCAGCCAAGGATCTATTAAGTTCTTC.